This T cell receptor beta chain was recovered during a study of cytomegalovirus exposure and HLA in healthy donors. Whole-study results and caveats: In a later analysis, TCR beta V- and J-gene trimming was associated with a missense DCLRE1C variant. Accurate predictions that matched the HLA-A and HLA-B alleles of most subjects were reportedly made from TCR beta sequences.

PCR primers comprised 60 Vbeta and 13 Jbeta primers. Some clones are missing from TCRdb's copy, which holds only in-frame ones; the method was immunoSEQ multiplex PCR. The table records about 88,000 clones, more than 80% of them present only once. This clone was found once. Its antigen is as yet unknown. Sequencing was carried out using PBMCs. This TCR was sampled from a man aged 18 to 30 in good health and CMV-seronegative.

The CDR3 bases are TGCGCCAGCAGCCAAAAGTCGGGGGGCCTCTACGAGCAGTACTTC. Its protein product is CASSQKSGGLYEQYF. This sequence joins TRBV4-1 and TRBJ2-7, with a weak D call TRBD2 (7 bases). Germline V gene sequence: CDR1 MGHRA, CDR2 YSYEKL. The V end lost 2 bases, the J end lost 3 bases, and 14 bases lay between the germline ends. There are 15 residues in the CDR3.